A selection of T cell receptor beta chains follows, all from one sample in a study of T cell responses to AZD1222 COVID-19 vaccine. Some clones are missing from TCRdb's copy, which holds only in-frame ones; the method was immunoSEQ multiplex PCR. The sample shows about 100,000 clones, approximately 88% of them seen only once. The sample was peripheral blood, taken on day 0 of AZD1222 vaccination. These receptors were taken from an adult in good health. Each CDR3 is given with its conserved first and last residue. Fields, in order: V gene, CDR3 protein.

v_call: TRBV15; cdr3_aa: CATSTFVTQPQHF
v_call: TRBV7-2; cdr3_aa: CASSLIGGFMDEQFF
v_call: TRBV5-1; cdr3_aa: CASSPDSNQPQHF
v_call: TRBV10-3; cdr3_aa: CAISERDTQYF
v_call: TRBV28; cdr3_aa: CASTDPRGKASPYEQYF
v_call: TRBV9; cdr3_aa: CASSSRGRRPAGELFF
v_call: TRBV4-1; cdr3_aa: CASSGQSYEQYF
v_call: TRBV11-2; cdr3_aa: CASSRDTLSTDTQYF
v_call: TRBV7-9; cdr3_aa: CASSSDLRPKPYEQYF
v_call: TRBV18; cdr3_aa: CASSPGAGANYGYTF
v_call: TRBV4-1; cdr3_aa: CASSQGEGGEKLFF
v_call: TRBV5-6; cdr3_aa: CASSFVTGGPGELFF
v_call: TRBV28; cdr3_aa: CATFLRQGPGGYTF
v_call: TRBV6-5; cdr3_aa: CASSYVLGDYKYF
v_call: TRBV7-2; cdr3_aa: CASSFAGTGVKEQYF
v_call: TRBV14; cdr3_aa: CASSQAISTGVSYNEQFF
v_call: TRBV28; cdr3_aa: CASSLSRSTGERNTIYF
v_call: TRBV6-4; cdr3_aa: CASSAQGKDTQYF
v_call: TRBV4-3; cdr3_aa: CASSLDWTSGRGAYEQYF
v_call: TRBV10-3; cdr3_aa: CAISAGAGNQPQHF
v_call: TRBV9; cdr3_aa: CASSVTPSGTYEQYF
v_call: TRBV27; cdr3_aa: CASSLSVTGELFF
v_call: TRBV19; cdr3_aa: CASSIGRLRAWAQYF
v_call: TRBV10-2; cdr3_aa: CASILNIRDSREDLYEQYF
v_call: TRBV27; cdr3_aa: CASWDGYNEQFF
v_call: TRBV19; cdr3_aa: CASSDLYEQYF
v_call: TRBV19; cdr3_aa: CASSIEGRRAEKLFF
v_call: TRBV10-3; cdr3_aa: CAIHGDRDSTEAFF
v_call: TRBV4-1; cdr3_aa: CASSQEGVLTVWTEAFF
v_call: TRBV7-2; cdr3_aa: CASSKDLLNTGELFF
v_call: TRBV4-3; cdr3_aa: CASSQDLIRGGKSGELFF
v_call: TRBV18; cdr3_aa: CASSPGQVNTEAFF
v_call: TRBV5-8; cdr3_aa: CASSLAWGLAGAGDEQFF
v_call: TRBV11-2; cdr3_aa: CASTRQRQETQYF
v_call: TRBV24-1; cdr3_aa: CATSDLHPGQRNEKLFF
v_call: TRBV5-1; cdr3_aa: CASSGQGTYEQYF
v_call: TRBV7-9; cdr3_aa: CASSLEVGVDGYTF
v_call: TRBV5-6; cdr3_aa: CASRGEYTDTQYF
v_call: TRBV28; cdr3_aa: CASSFAGVTSTDTQYF
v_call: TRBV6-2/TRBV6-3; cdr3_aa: CASTPGGPMGETQYF
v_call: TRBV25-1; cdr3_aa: CASSVPSLAGGNQETQYF
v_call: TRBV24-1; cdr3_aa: CATSGGPEPQQFF
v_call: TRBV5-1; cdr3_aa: CASSLDAYKGVGDTF
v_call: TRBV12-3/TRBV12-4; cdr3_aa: CAVDLSTDTQYF
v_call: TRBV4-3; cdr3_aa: CASSRVEIPINEQFF
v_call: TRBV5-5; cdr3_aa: CASRIRDYPLDEQFF
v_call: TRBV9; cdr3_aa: CASSPGTVNTGELFF
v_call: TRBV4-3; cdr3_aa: CASSRESGGSYNEQFF
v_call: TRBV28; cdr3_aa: CASRTTANTEAFF
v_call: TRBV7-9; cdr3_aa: CASRPSGFSYNEQFF
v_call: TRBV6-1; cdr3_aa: CASSDLGGAGFNYGYTF
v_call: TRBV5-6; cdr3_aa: CASSRRLDYGYTF
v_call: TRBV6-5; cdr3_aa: CASREVSGYTF
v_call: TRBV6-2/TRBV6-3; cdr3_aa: CASRFQWDANTGELFF
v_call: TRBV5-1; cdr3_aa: CASSYGTGDYEQYF
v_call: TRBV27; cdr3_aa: CASHRAGANYGYTF
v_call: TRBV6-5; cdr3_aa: CASSPLWEGYTF
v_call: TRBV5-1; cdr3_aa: CASRPAGTAATGELFF
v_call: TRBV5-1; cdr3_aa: CASSPGPGGDTQYF
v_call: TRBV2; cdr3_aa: CASSKDSNNQPQHF